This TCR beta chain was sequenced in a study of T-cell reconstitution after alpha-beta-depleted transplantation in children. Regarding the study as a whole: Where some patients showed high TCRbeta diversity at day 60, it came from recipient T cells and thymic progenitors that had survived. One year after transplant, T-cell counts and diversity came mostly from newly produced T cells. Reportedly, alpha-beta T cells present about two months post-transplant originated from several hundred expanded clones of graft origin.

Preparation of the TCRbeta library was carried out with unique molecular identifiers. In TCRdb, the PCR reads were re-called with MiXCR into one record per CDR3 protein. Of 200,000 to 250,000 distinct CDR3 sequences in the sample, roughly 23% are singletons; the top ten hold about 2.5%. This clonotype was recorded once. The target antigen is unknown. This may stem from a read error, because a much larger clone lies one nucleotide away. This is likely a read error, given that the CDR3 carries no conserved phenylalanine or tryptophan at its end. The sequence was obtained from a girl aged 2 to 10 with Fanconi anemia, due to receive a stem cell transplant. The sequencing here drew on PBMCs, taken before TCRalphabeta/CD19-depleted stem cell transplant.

CDR3 loop: CATSRDVARTYEQYC. As DNA, the CDR3 is TGTGCCACCAGCAGAGATGTGGCTCGGACCTACGAGCAGTACTGC. The V gene is TRBV15, the J gene TRBJ2-7; no reliable D call. Deletions cut 0 bases from V and 2 bases from J, with 11 bases between. This CDR3 is 15 amino acids long. Germline assignment: CDR1 LNHNV and CDR2 YYDKDF (reference sequence).